This is a list of T cell receptor beta chains from one sample in a study of regulatory and conventional T cells in RAG deficiency. TCRdb's table, derived via immunoSEQ multiplex PCR, lists solely in-frame clones and lacks some. Among 15,000 to 20,000 clones listed, roughly 89% were seen once. This same sample was also taken into another study, of regulatory T cells.

The source material was Tregs sorted from blood. The origin of the receptors is a human donor in good health. Both conserved end residues are part of each CDR3. The order of the fields is CDR3 protein, CDR3 DNA, V gene, J gene, clone size, D gene. D genes are given only for firm matches. Part of the rows lack a size; the others show once, few, many or a class for expanded clones.

CASPWGTTTYGYTF	TGTGCCAGTCCTTGGGGAACCACAACCTATGGCTACACCTTC	TRBV2	TRBJ1-2	-	-
CVRPRQGSSITDTQYF	TGTGTCAGACCGAGACAGGGTTCTTCTATCACAGATACGCAGTATTTT	TRBV2	TRBJ2-3	once	TRBD1
CASSLGALSRDRDYGYTF	TGTGCCAGCAGCTTGGGAGCTTTGAGCCGGGACAGGGACTATGGCTACACCTTC	TRBV5-8	TRBJ1-2	-	TRBD1
CASSQESGPSGGYIF	TGCGCCAGCAGCCAAGAATCAGGGCCATCGGGTGGCTACATCTTC	TRBV4-1	TRBJ1-2	-	-
CASSLVGQGDTIYF	TGTGCCAGCAGCTTAGTCGGACAGGGGGACACCATATATTTT	TRBV11-2	TRBJ1-3	-	TRBD1
CASSQTSGSLYEQYF	TGTGCCAGCAGCCAAACTAGCGGGAGTTTATACGAGCAGTACTTC	TRBV7-9	TRBJ2-7	-	TRBD2
CASSKYRDNSYEQYF	TGTGCCAGCAGTAAATACCGGGACAATTCCTACGAGCAGTACTTC	TRBV6-1	TRBJ2-7	-	-
CASSPSTGRIEAFF	TGCGCCAGCAGCCCTTCGACAGGGCGGATTGAAGCTTTCTTT	TRBV4-1	TRBJ1-1	-	TRBD1
CASSSALTGNTEAFF	TGCGCCAGCAGCTCCGCCCTGACAGGGAACACTGAAGCTTTCTTT	TRBV5-1	TRBJ1-1	few	-
CASSQTSGRQETQYF	TGTGCCAGCAGCCAGACTAGCGGAAGACAAGAGACCCAGTACTTC	TRBV11-2	TRBJ2-5	-	TRBD2
CASSQARTSGKHNEQFF	TGTGCCAGCAGCCAAGCTCGCACTAGCGGAAAACACAATGAGCAGTTCTTC	TRBV14	TRBJ2-1	-	TRBD2
CAWSRGGYTEAFF	TGTGCCTGGAGTAGGGGGGGATACACTGAAGCTTTCTTT	TRBV30	TRBJ1-1	-	-
CASSFGTDSIQYF	TGCGCCAGCAGCTTCGGGACAGACTCAATTCAGTACTTC	TRBV5-1	TRBJ2-4	-	TRBD1
CACGVGGVRWNYGYTF	TGTGCTTGCGGCGTGGGGGGGGTGAGGTGGAACTATGGCTACACCTTC	TRBV6-6	TRBJ1-2	-	-
CASSPPQITLPRFF	TGTGCCAGCTCACCACCGCAAATCACTCTCCCGCGATTCTTC	TRBV18	TRBJ2-1	-	-
CASSWGQGSYEQYF	TGCGCCAGCAGCTGGGGACAGGGTAGCTACGAGCAGTACTTC	TRBV5-1	TRBJ2-7	medium-sized	TRBD1
CAISDHSPGDGYTF	TGTGCCATCAGTGACCACAGCCCGGGAGATGGCTACACCTTC	TRBV10-3	TRBJ1-2	once	-
CASSYGGYYEQYF	TGTGCCAGCAGTTACGGCGGGTACTACGAGCAGTACTTC	TRBV6-5	TRBJ2-7	-	-
CASSSPPGTSGVETQYF	TGTGCCAGCAGTTCCCCACCAGGGACTAGCGGGGTTGAGACCCAGTACTTC	TRBV28	TRBJ2-5	-	TRBD2
CASSGRQGEQETQYF	TGTGCCAGCAGCGGCCGACAGGGGGAACAAGAGACCCAGTACTTC	TRBV9	TRBJ2-5	-	TRBD1
CASSDAGYPDTQYF	TGTGCCAGCAGTGACGCGGGGTATCCAGATACGCAGTATTTT	TRBV6-5	TRBJ2-3	-	-
CAISESGGLGSPLHF	TGTGCCATCAGTGAGTCCGGGGGGCTTGGCTCACCCCTCCACTTT	TRBV10-3	TRBJ1-6	-	-
CASSLGLAGGSEQYF	TGTGCCAGCAGCTTAGGACTAGCGGGAGGGAGCGAGCAGTACTTC	TRBV7-8	TRBJ2-7	-	TRBD2
CASSPQYEQYF	TGTGCCAGCAGCCCCCAATACGAGCAGTACTTC	TRBV7-9	TRBJ2-7	-	-
CASSRTPSTSGGLDTQYF	TGCGCCAGCAGCCGAACCCCCTCGACTAGCGGGGGACTAGATACGCAGTATTTT	TRBV4-1	TRBJ2-3	-	TRBD2
CSVSGTAAYEQYF	TGCAGCGTATCCGGGACAGCTGCCTACGAGCAGTACTTC	TRBV29-1	TRBJ2-7	-	TRBD1
CASSKARHRCNQPQHF	TGTGCCAGCAGCAAAGCGCGACACCGTTGCAATCAGCCCCAGCATTTT	TRBV21-1	TRBJ1-5	-	-
CASSMGRGAYNEQFF	TGTGCCAGTAGTATGGGCAGGGGAGCCTACAATGAGCAGTTCTTC	TRBV19	TRBJ2-1	-	-
CASNTDRYNSPLHF	TGTGCCAGCAATACAGACAGATATAATTCACCCCTCCACTTT	TRBV6-5	TRBJ1-6	-	-
CASSFGVNSPLHF	TGTGCCAGCAGCTTCGGGGTTAATTCACCCCTCCACTTT	TRBV11-3	TRBJ1-6	few	-
CASRRDRGPRGEKLFF	TGCGCCAGCAGGAGGGACAGGGGGCCAAGAGGGGAAAAACTGTTTTTT	TRBV10-1	TRBJ1-4	-	TRBD1
CASSFLGTGKKETQYF	TGTGCCAGCAGCTTTTTAGGGACGGGCAAAAAAGAGACCCAGTACTTC	TRBV5-8	TRBJ2-5	once	-
CASSPGGKTQYF	TGTGCCAGCAGTCCAGGGGGCAAGACCCAGTACTTC	TRBV6-5	TRBJ2-5	-	TRBD1
CGFQSQAGGGSSYEQYF	TGTGGCTTTCAATCTCAAGCGGGGGGCGGGAGCTCCTACGAGCAGTACTTC	TRBV30	TRBJ2-7	-	TRBD2
CAHGGSYNEQFF	TGTGCGCACGGCGGATCCTACAATGAGCAGTTCTTC	TRBV2	TRBJ2-1	-	-
CASSQDYGASNEKLFF	TGCGCCAGCAGCCAAGATTACGGGGCTTCTAATGAAAAACTGTTTTTT	TRBV4-1	TRBJ1-4	-	-
CASSLPGPGAFEQFF	TGCGCCAGCAGCTTGCCAGGGCCTGGAGCTTTCGAGCAGTTCTTC	TRBV5-1	TRBJ2-1	-	-
CSAWDNEQFF	TGCAGCGCGTGGGACAATGAGCAGTTCTTC	TRBV29-1	TRBJ2-1	-	-
CASSQPPAFGETQYF	TGCGCCAGCAGCCAACCCCCTGCCTTCGGAGAGACCCAGTACTTC	TRBV4-1	TRBJ2-5	-	-
CASSEQYDGDPSEQYF	TGTGCCAGCAGCGAACAATACGACGGTGACCCCTCCGAGCAGTACTTC	TRBV9	TRBJ2-7	-	-
CASSPRGGAGLKNYNEQFF	TGTGCCAGTAGTCCCCGCGGTGGGGCGGGGTTAAAAAACTACAATGAGCAGTTCTTC	TRBV19	TRBJ2-1	few	-